The 9 T cell receptor beta chains below were found in one sample sequenced in a study of blood T cell repertoires in COVID-19. TCRdb's copy holds only in-frame clones and misses some; the assay was immunoSEQ multiplex PCR. The sample shows roughly 90,000 clones, over 75% of them seen only once. Sequencing was done on a sample of peripheral blood. The origin of the receptors is an older woman with acute or convalescent COVID-19.

Only one count was recorded for this clone. The rearrangement uses TRBV7-2 and TRBJ1-1; maybe TRBD1 (5 bases). Per the germline V gene, CDR1 is SGHTA and CDR2 is FQGNSA. The ends were cut back, 5 bases at V and 6 bases at J, with 19 bases in the middle. The CDR3 runs to 15 residues. As DNA, the CDR3 is TGTGCCAGCAGCCCGGAAGGGGTCACAGGCCCTGAAGCTTTCTTT. Translating it yields CASSPEGVTGPEAFF.

This clone has only a few counts. The chain links TRBV5-1 to TRBJ1-3; D perhaps matches TRBD1 (5 bases). The CDR3 length is 15 residues. V was clipped by 0 bases and J by 2 bases, with 9 bases between them. Germline V gene data show CDR1 as SGHRS and CDR2 as YFSETQ. The CDR3 is CASSLGTTPGNTIYF. The DNA of the CDR3 is TGCGCCAGCAGCTTGGGGACAACTCCTGGAAACACCATATATTTT.

V is TRBV5-1 and J is TRBJ1-1, with a tentative D call TRBD1 (6 bases). Deletions cut 0 bases from V and 11 bases from J, with 23 bases between. The germline V gene has CDR1 SGHRS and CDR2 YFSETQ. This CDR3 is built from 16 residues. This chain's CDR3 is CASSLEFGDAGAQAFF. The CDR3 nucleotides are TGCGCCAGCAGCTTGGAATTTGGTGACGCAGGGGCCCAGGCTTTCTTT. The variable domain in full, completed from reference TRBV5-1 and TRBJ1-1, reads KAGVTQTPRYLIKTRGQQVTLSCSPISGHRSVSWYQQTPGQGLQFLFEYFSETQRNKGNFPGRFSGRQFSNSRSEMNVSTLELGDSALYLCASSLEFGDAGAQAFFGQGTRLTVV.

The chain employs TRBV21-1 and TRBJ2-2; no DNA check was done on the table's D call, TRBD2. TRBV21-1 is a documented pseudogene. The CDR3 has 18 residues. The chain's CDR3 is CASSKVPCDIGGTGELFF. The CDR3 nucleotides are TGTGCCAGCAGCAAAGTCCCATGTGACATTGGAGGTACCGGGGAGCTGTTTTTT.

The CDR3 region has the DNA TGTGCCAGCAGCGGAGGGGACAGCGGGACAGATACGCAGTATTTT. Protein: CASSGGDSGTDTQYF. V gene TRBV4-2 combines with J gene TRBJ2-3; tentative D call: TRBD1 (7 bases). There are 15 residues in the CDR3. CDR1 is LGHNA, CDR2 YNFKEQ, per germline. The V end was cut by 5 bases, the J end by 3 bases, with 15 bases between.

V gene TRBV10-2 combines with J gene TRBJ1-4; 10 nucleotides match TRBD1. CDR1 is WSHSY, CDR2 SAAADI, per germline. The CDR3 length is 14 residues. Trimming took 6 bases from V and 7 from J; bases not matched to a gene: 5. The CDR3 is CASRATGGGEKLFF. As DNA, the CDR3 is TGCGCCAGCAGAGCGACAGGGGGCGGTGAAAAACTGTTTTTT.

A remark on this clone: Other DNA sequences of this sample code for an identical CDR3. The V gene is TRBV6-5, the J gene TRBJ2-7, with a weak D call TRBD1 (6 bases). CDR3 length: 13 residues. CDR1 is MNHEY, CDR2 SVGAGI, per germline. Trimming took 6 bases from V and 3 from J, leaving 12 bases between them. As DNA, the CDR3 is TGTGCCAGCAGCCGGGACACGAACTACGAGCAGTACTTC. It is translated as CASSRDTNYEQYF.

The rearrangement links TRBV19 to TRBJ1-3; D may be TRBD1 (5 bases). V shed 4 bases and J shed 4 bases, with 17 bases lying between them. This CDR3 contains 16 residues. Germline CDR1 reads LNHDA; CDR2 reads SQIVND (reference sequence). The CDR3 coding sequence is TGTGCCAGTAGTAGGACAAGTTTCGCCTTAGGAAACACCATATATTTT. Translating it yields CASSRTSFALGNTIYF.

The chain carries TRBV5-1 and TRBJ1-5, with a tentative D call TRBD1 (6 bases). Trimming stripped 4 bases from V and 0 bases from J, with 11 bases between. The CDR3 spans 15 residues. Germline V gene data show CDR1 as SGHRS and CDR2 as YFSETQ. The DNA for the CDR3 is TGCGCCAGCAGCCTCGGGACATCTAGCAATCAGCCCCAGCATTTT. It translates to CASSLGTSSNQPQHF. Supplemented by reference TRBV5-1 and TRBJ1-5, the full variable domain reads KAGVTQTPRYLIKTRGQQVTLSCSPISGHRSVSWYQQTPGQGLQFLFEYFSETQRNKGNFPGRFSGRQFSNSRSEMNVSTLELGDSALYLCASSLGTSSNQPQHFGDGTRLSIL.